The 25 T cell receptor beta chains listed next were all sequenced from one sample in a study of shared clonotypes between healthy human individuals. Profiling relied on immunoSEQ multiplex PCR, and the TCRdb table lists in-frame clones only, not all of them. The repertoire has about 1.5 million clones, around 98% of them found once; the top ten carry roughly 0.4%. Sequences were obtained from naive CD4+ T cells sorted from blood. Sample subset: CD45RA+ positively selected. These receptors were taken from a man aged 25 to 45 in good health.

V is TRBV2 and J is TRBJ2-7, with D uncertain. Germline loops: CDR1 SNHLY, CDR2 FYNNEI. CDR3 length equals 13 residues. Trimming shortened V by 6 bases and J by 6 bases, and 15 bases separated the two germline ends. The CDR3 DNA follows: TGTGCCAGCAGCATGCGAGGTGTATCCGAGCAGTACTTC. Protein sequence: CASSMRGVSEQYF.

This chain joins TRBV7-2 and TRBJ1-1, with D perhaps matching TRBD1 (5 bases). Germline V gives CDR1 SGHTA, CDR2 FQGNSA. The CDR3 loop spans 14 amino acids. Trimming cost V 3 bases and J 1 base, with 9 bases left between them. The CDR3, as DNA: TGTGCCAGCAGCTTGTGGGACGGGAACACTGAAGCTTTCTTT. Translated: CASSLWDGNTEAFF.

The chain employs TRBV19 and TRBJ2-2; 10 bases are shared with TRBD2. J lost 6 bases, V lost 5 bases, and 3 bases had no gene match. Germline CDR1 LNHDA, CDR2 SQIVND (reference sequence). The CDR3 consists of 14 residues. The CDR3 sequence is CASSRTSGAGELFF. The CDR3 bases are TGTGCCAGTAGTCGAACTAGCGGGGCCGGGGAGCTGTTTTTT.

The genes are TRBV15 and TRBJ1-2; perhaps TRBD1 as D (6 bases). Germline V gene lookup returns CDR1 LNHNV and CDR2 YYDKDF (reference sequence). The CDR3 length is 17 residues. The germline V and J ends were trimmed by 2 bases and 3 bases, with 19 bases remaining between them. The CDR3 DNA is TGTGCCACCAGCAGATCTTTGTCTCCAGGGGAGCACTATGGCTACACCTTC. Protein sequence: CATSRSLSPGEHYGYTF.

V is TRBV4-3 and J is TRBJ2-1; 13 nucleotides line up with TRBD2. With V trimmed by 0 bases and J by 5 bases, 7 bases remained unmatched. This CDR3 spans 18 amino acids. CDR1 LGHNA and CDR2 YSLEER come from the germline V gene. CDR3: CASSQEGLAGQNNNEQFF. CDR3 bases: TGCGCCAGCAGCCAAGAGGGACTAGCGGGACAGAATAACAATGAGCAGTTCTTC.

Only one count was recorded for this clone. The V gene is TRBV10-2, the J gene TRBJ2-7; 10 bases are shared with TRBD1. The V segment lost 7 bases and the J segment 7 bases; nucleotides outside the gene matches: 4. This CDR3 has 12 amino acids. The V gene's germline CDR1 is WSHSY and CDR2 SAAADI. CDR3 bases: TGCGCCAGCAAAAGGACAGGGGGGGAGCAGTACTTC. Protein product: CASKRTGGEQYF.

The chain combines TRBV9 with TRBJ1-2; D possibly corresponds to TRBD1 (5 bases). The CDR3 runs to 13 residues. CDR1 is SGDLS and CDR2 is YYNGEE in the germline V gene. V was pared by 3 bases and J by 2 bases, with 8 bases between. This chain's CDR3 is CASSEGRNYGYTF. The CDR3 nucleotides are TGTGCCAGCAGCGAGGGACGGAACTATGGCTACACCTTC.

The chain carries TRBV5-5 and TRBJ2-7, with 10 positions matching TRBD2. V was pared by 4 bases and J by 7 bases, with 11 bases of the junction left unmatched. Germline V lookup: CDR1 SGHKS, CDR2 YYEKEE (reference sequence). This CDR3 spans 15 amino acids. In DNA, the CDR3 is TGTGCCAGCAGCCACCGTAGCGGGAGGTGGGGAGAGCAGTACTTC. It specifies CASSHRSGRWGEQYF. The full variable domain, in which reference TRBV5-5 and TRBJ2-7 provide the parts outside the CDR3, is DAGVTQSPTHLIKTRGQQVTLRCSPISGHKSVSWYQQVLGQGPQFIFQYYEKEERGRGNFPDRFSARQFPNYSSELNVNALLLGDSALYLCASSHRSGRWGEQYFGPGTRLTVT.

The rearrangement joins TRBV5-1 to TRBJ2-3; weak D call: TRBD2 (6 bases). Trimming pared 1 base from V and 8 bases from J, leaving 14 bases between. Germline CDR1 SGHRS, CDR2 YFSETQ. The CDR3 contains 14 residues. The CDR3 is CASSLLEGPGTQYF. Here the CDR3 DNA reads TGCGCCAGCAGCTTGTTGGAGGGGCCCGGTACGCAGTATTTT.

The chain recombines TRBV6-6 with TRBJ2-7; D is uncertain. Trimming left V 6 bases short and J 1 base short, with 13 bases between. This CDR3 is 14 amino acids long. Germline values: CDR1 MNHNY, CDR2 SVGAGI (reference sequence). This CDR3 is CASSPREASYEQYF. DNA of the CDR3: TGTGCCAGCAGCCCCCGCGAGGCATCCTACGAGCAGTACTTC.

The chain uses TRBV7-9 and TRBJ1-1; D ambiguous. The CDR3 sequence is 13 residues long. CDR1 is SEHNR and CDR2 is FQNEAQ in the germline V gene (reference sequence). V lost 1 base to trimming and J lost 6 bases, with 9 bases between them. CDR3 protein: CASSLVSSSEAFF. CDR3 DNA: TGTGCCAGCAGCTTAGTTTCTTCTTCTGAAGCTTTCTTT.

This clone was observed a single time. V gene TRBV28 combines with J gene TRBJ2-4, with 7 bases lining up with TRBD2. There are 18 residues in the CDR3. V lost 2 bases to trimming and J lost 3 bases; unmatched junction nucleotides: 13. Germline CDR1 MDHEN, CDR2 SYDVKM. The CDR3 region has the DNA TGTGCCAGCAGTTTACCCCACGCGGGAGTTTTTAGCAAAAACATTCAGTACTTC. This gives the protein CASSLPHAGVFSKNIQYF.

The chain employs TRBV5-1 and TRBJ2-1, with a weak D call TRBD2 (9 bases). The germline CDR1 and CDR2 sequences are SGHRS and YFSETQ. Trimming took off 3 bases at V and 0 bases at J, with 37 bases between the two ends. This CDR3 has 24 residues. The CDR3 DNA reads TGCGCCAGCAGCTCGCCGGGGACAGGCGGCGTGGGGGGACTAGCACAGAGCTCCTACAATGAGCAGTTCTTC. Amino acid sequence: CASSSPGTGGVGGLAQSSYNEQFF.

The gene calls are TRBV5-6 and TRBJ2-3; 10 positions agree with TRBD2. The CDR3 runs to 16 residues. The germline V gene encodes CDR1 SGHDT and CDR2 YYEEEE. With V trimmed by 3 bases and J by 0 bases, 4 bases remained unmatched. This chain's CDR3 is CASSYLAGVSTDTQYF. CDR3 coding DNA: TGTGCCAGCAGCTACCTAGCGGGAGTGAGCACAGATACGCAGTATTTT.

The chain employs TRBV7-7 and TRBJ2-7; 7 bases map to TRBD1. In germline, CDR1 is SSHAT, CDR2 FNYEAQ (reference sequence). CDR3 size: 15 residues. Trimming at V came to 5 bases and at J to 3 bases, leaving 10 bases not matched to a gene. This chain's CDR3 is CASSPLQGTGYEQYF. Written as DNA, the CDR3 is TGTGCCAGCAGCCCATTACAGGGGACGGGCTACGAGCAGTACTTC.

The rearrangement links TRBV7-2 to TRBJ2-3; D gene unclear. The CDR3 has 15 amino acids. Per the germline V gene, CDR1 is SGHTA and CDR2 is FQGNSA. Trimming took off 4 bases at V and 2 bases at J, with 13 bases between the two ends. The CDR3: CASSSGASDTDTQYF. The CDR3, as DNA: TGTGCCAGCAGCTCGGGCGCGTCCGACACAGATACGCAGTATTTT.

The V and J genes are TRBV5-4 and TRBJ2-7; 8 bases fit TRBD2. The CDR3 contains 15 residues. Germline CDR1 SGHNT, CDR2 YYREEE (reference sequence). Losses at the gene ends were 4 bases for V and 6 bases for J; bases not matched to a gene: 12. The CDR3 is CASSRGAGGPSEQYF. CDR3 DNA sequence: TGTGCCAGCAGCCGGGGGGCGGGGGGCCCAAGCGAGCAGTACTTC.

The J gene is TRBJ1-4, the V gene TRBV30, with D possibly being TRBD1 (6 bases). V lost 1 base to trimming and J lost 4 bases, with 10 bases between them. Germline values: CDR1 GTSNPN, CDR2 SVGIG (reference sequence). The CDR3 totals 14 residues. CDR3 region: CAWSGTALNEKLFF. DNA for the CDR3: TGTGCCTGGAGTGGGACAGCCCTTAATGAAAAACTGTTTTTT. Filled out from reference TRBV30 and TRBJ1-4, the complete variable domain reads SQTIHQWPATLVQPVGSPLSLECTVEGTSNPNLYWYRQAAGRGLQLLFYSVGIGQISSEVPQNLSASRPQDRQFILSSKKLLLSDSGFYLCAWSGTALNEKLFFGSGTQLSVL.

This rearrangement joins TRBV6-1 to TRBJ1-2; D gene ambiguous. The CDR3 runs 14 residues. The germline V gene has CDR1 MNHNS and CDR2 SASEGT. The V and J ends lost 5 bases and 7 bases respectively, with 17 bases between them. The CDR3 sequence: CASSMIHGPSGYTF. Here the CDR3 DNA reads TGTGCCAGCAGTATGATCCACGGTCCAAGTGGCTACACCTTC.

The J gene is TRBJ2-7, the V gene TRBV2; the D gene could be TRBD1 or TRBD2 (5 bases each). Germline V gene data show CDR1 as SNHLY and CDR2 as FYNNEI. The CDR3 consists of 14 residues. V lost 7 bases, J lost 1 base, and 14 bases lay in between. The CDR3 is CASKGDLSSYEQYF. The CDR3 region has the DNA TGTGCCAGCAAAGGGGACCTTTCTTCCTACGAGCAGTACTTC.

The chain carries TRBV2 and TRBJ2-7; 7 positions match TRBD2. The J segment lost 1 base and the V segment lost 8 bases, leaving 11 bases of the junction unmatched. Germline CDR1 SNHLY, CDR2 FYNNEI. The CDR3 has 15 residues. The CDR3 DNA sequence: TGTGCCAGCTCGGGCGGGAGTGTTTCTTCCTACGAGCAGTACTTC. Translation gives CASSGGSVSSYEQYF.

The V call is TRBV7-6, the J call TRBJ2-1, with 12 bases matching TRBD1. CDR3 length equals 14 residues. V shed 5 bases, J shed 9 bases, and the junction held 5 bases outside the gene matches. CDR1 and CDR2 from the germline V gene are SGHVS and FNYEAQ. CDR3 residues: CASSRGQGAVEQFF. In DNA, the CDR3 is TGTGCCAGCAGCAGGGGACAGGGGGCCGTTGAGCAGTTCTTC.

Notes on this clone: Other DNA sequences of this sample code for an identical CDR3. The chain employs TRBV19 and TRBJ2-3, with unresolved D. This CDR3 region has 13 residues. V lost 6 bases and J 1 base, leaving 8 bases between the germline ends. Germline CDR1 and CDR2: LNHDA and SQIVND (reference sequence). The CDR3 loop is CASRRGGTDTQYF. CDR3 DNA: TGTGCCAGTAGGCGCGGCGGCACAGATACGCAGTATTTT.

The chain combines TRBV13 with TRBJ2-7, with D possibly matching TRBD2 (6 bases). This CDR3 is built from 14 residues. The germline V and J ends were trimmed by 5 bases and 2 bases, with 13 bases remaining between them. The V gene's germline CDR1 is PRHDT and CDR2 FYEKMQ (reference sequence). The CDR3: CASSPWGVTYEQYF. CDR3 DNA: TGTGCCAGCAGCCCTTGGGGGGTTACCTACGAGCAGTACTTC.

The rearrangement links TRBV5-4 to TRBJ2-7, with 10 positions matching TRBD2. CDR1 SGHNT and CDR2 YYREEE come from the germline V gene (reference sequence). The length of the CDR3 is 15 residues. V was pared by 4 bases and J by 2 bases, with 6 bases of the junction left unmatched. The CDR3 sequence is CASSPLAGEAYEQYF. The CDR3 nucleotides are TGTGCCAGCAGCCCCCTAGCGGGAGAGGCCTACGAGCAGTACTTC.